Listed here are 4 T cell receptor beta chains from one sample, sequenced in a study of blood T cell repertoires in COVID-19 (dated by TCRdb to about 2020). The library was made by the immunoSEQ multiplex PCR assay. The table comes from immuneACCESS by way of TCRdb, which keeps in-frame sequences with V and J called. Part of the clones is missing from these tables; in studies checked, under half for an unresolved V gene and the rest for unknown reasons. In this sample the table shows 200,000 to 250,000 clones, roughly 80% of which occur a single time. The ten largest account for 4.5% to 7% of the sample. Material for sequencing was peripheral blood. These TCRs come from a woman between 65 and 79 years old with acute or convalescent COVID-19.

The DNA for the CDR3 is TGTGCCAGCAGCTTATTTTCCGGACAGAACACTGAAGCTTTCTTT. It translates to CASSLFSGQNTEAFF. The chain links TRBV7-8 to TRBJ1-1, with D possibly matching TRBD1 (5 bases). From germline, CDR1 is SGHVS and CDR2 FQNEAQ. CDR3 size: 15 residues. V was trimmed by 2 bases and J by 1 base, leaving 11 bases between them.

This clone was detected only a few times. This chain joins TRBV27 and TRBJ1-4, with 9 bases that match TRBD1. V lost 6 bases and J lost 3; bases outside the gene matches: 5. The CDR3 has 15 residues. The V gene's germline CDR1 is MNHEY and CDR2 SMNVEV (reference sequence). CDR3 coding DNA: TGTGCCAGCAGACTACAGGGGGCTGCTAATGAAAAACTGTTTTTT. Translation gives CASRLQGAANEKLFF.

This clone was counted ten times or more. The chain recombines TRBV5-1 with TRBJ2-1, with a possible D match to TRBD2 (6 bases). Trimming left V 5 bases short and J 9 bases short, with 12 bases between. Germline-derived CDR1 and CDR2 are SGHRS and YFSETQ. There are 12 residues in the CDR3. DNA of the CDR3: TGCGCCAGCAGTTTAACTAGCACTGAGCAGTTCTTC. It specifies CASSLTSTEQFF.

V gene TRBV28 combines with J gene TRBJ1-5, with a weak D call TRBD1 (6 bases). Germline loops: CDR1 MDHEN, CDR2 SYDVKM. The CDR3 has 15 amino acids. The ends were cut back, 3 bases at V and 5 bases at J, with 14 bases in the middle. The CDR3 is CASSFLDSQDQPQHF. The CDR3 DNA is TGTGCCAGCAGTTTCCTGGACAGCCAAGATCAGCCCCAGCATTTT.